The T cell receptor (beta chain) described here comes from a study of shared clonotypes between healthy human individuals. The study, taken as a whole, reports: Clonotype sharing among the donors was expected to vary with sequencing depth.

Germline V lookup: CDR1 MDHEN, CDR2 SYDVKM. J lost 3 bases, V lost 6 bases, and 6 bases had no gene match. The CDR3 is 16 residues long. About this clone itself: As yet, its antigen is unknown.

Donation came from healthy HIV-negative adults that had no recent acute infections or vaccinations. Investigators spread the genomic DNA of each subset evenly over several immunoSEQ plates. The table came from immunoSEQ multiplex PCR; TCRdb's copy has only in-frame clones and leaves some out. The table shows 450,000 to 500,000 clones, with approximately 80% occurring only once. The clonotype was recovered from a woman aged 40 to 50 in good health. Some clones in this sample may be carry-over from other donors' samples. The chain recombines TRBV28 with TRBJ2-1; 12 bases line up with TRBD2. Material: PBMCs. CDR3: CASRGLAGGYYNEQFF. CDR3 DNA sequence: TGTGCCAGCAGAGGGCTAGCGGGAGGGTACTACAATGAGCAGTTCTTC. The complete variable domain, with remaining parts taken from reference TRBV28 and TRBJ2-1, reads DVKVTQSSRYLVKRTGEKVFLECVQDMDHENMFWYRQDPGLGLRLIYFSYDVKMKEKGDIPEGYSVSREKKERFSLILESASTNQTSMYLCASRGLAGGYYNEQFFGPGTRLTVL.